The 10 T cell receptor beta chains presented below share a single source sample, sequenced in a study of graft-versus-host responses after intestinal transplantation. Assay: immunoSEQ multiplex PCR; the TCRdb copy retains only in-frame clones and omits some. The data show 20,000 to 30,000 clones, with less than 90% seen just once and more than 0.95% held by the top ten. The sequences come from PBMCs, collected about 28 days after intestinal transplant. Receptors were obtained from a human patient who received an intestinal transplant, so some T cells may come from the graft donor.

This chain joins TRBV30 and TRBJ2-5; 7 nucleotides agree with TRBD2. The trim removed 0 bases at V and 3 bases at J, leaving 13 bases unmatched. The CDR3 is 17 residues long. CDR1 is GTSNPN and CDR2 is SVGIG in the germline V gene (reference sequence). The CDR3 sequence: CAWSVQSSGIGEETQYF. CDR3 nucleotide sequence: TGTGCCTGGAGTGTACAATCGAGCGGGATAGGGGAAGAGACCCAGTACTTC.

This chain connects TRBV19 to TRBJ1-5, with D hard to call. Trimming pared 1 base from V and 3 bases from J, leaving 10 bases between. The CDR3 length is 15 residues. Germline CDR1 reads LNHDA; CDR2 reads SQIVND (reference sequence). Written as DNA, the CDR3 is TGTGCCAGTAGTATAGCGGAGGTCTTCAATCAGCCCCAGCATTTT. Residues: CASSIAEVFNQPQHF.

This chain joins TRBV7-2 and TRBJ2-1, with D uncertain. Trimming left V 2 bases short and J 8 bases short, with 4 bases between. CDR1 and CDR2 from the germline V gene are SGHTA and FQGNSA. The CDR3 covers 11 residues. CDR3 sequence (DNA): TGTGCCAGCAGCTTATATGATGAGCAGTTCTTC. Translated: CASSLYDEQFF.

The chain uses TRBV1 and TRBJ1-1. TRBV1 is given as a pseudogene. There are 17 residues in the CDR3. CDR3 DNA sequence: TGCACCAGCAGCCCGGGGGGGGCCCACATCATGAACACTGAAGCTTTCTTT. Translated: CTSSPGGAHIMNTEAFF.

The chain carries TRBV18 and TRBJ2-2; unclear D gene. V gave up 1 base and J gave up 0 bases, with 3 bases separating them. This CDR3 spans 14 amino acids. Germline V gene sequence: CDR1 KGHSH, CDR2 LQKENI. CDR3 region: CASSPHANTGELFF. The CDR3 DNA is TGTGCCAGCTCACCACACGCGAACACCGGGGAGCTGTTTTTT.

DNA of the CDR3: TGTGCCAGCAGTTTATCGGAGGGGGGGGAGACCCAGTACTTC. Translated, it gives CASSLSEGGETQYF. This chain uses TRBV28 with TRBJ2-5; possibly TRBD2 for D (7 bases). This CDR3 is built from 14 residues. V was cut by 1 base and J by 5 bases, with 11 bases left in between. Germline V lookup: CDR1 MDHEN, CDR2 SYDVKM.

DNA of the CDR3: TGTGCCACCAGTCCGGGACCAGGCGATGGCTACACCTTC. It yields the protein CATSPGPGDGYTF. The V and J genes are TRBV19 and TRBJ1-2; D possibly corresponds to TRBD1 (5 bases). Germline CDR1 reads LNHDA; CDR2 reads SQIVND (reference sequence). V shed 10 bases and J shed 6 bases, with 18 bases lying between them. The length of the CDR3 is 13 residues.

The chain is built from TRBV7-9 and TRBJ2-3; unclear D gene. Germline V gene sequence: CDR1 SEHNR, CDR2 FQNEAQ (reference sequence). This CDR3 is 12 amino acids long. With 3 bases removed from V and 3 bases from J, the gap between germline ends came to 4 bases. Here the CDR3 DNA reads TGTGCCAGCAGCTTGTATACAGATACGCAGTATTTT. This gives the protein CASSLYTDTQYF.

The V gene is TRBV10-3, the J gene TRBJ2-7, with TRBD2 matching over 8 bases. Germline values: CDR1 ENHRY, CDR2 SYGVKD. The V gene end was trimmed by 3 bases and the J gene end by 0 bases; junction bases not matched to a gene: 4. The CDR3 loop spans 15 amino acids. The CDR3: CAISDGLAGSYEQYF. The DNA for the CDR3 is TGTGCCATCAGTGATGGGCTAGCGGGCTCCTACGAGCAGTACTTC.

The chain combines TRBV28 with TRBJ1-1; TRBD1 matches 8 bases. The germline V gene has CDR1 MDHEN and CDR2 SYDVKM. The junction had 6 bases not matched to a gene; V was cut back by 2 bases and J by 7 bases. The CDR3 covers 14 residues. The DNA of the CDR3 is TGTGCCAGCAGTTTACAGGGGGCAGCTAGTGAAGCTTTCTTT. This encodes CASSLQGAASEAFF.